Below, 27 T cell receptor beta chains from the same sample are listed, as sequenced in a study of cytomegalovirus exposure and HLA in healthy donors. PCR involved 60 Vbeta and 13 Jbeta primers. The protocol was immunoSEQ multiplex PCR, while the TCRdb copy is restricted to in-frame clones and leaves out a portion. The sample totals roughly 34,000 clones. The specimen sequenced was PBMCs. Receptors were obtained from a woman aged 40-49 years in good health and CMV-seropositive.

The V and J genes are TRBV21-1 and TRBJ2-7; the D call in the table, TRBD2, was not verified against the DNA. TRBV21-1 is labeled a pseudogene. There are 13 residues in the CDR3. CDR3 nucleotide sequence: TGTGCCAGCTATGGGAGGGTTCAGGACGAGCAGTACTTC. Its translation is CASYGRVQDEQYF.

The chain carries TRBV19 and TRBJ2-7; D gene unclear. V was shortened by 2 bases and J by 2 bases, with 13 bases between the two germline ends. The germline gives CDR1 LNHDA, CDR2 SQIVND (reference sequence). This CDR3 contains 15 residues. The DNA of the CDR3 is TGTGCCAGTAGTATATCGGCCACCGAGGCCTACGAGCAGTACTTC. Encoded protein: CASSISATEAYEQYF.

The chain has TRBV7-8 and TRBJ1-2; perhaps TRBD1 as D (5 bases). In germline, CDR1 is SGHVS, CDR2 FQNEAQ. Trimming stripped 3 bases from V and 6 bases from J, with 11 bases between. This CDR3 is 13 amino acids long. The DNA of the CDR3 is TGTGCCAGCAGCTTCACATGGGGGGATGGCTACACCTTC. It is translated as CASSFTWGDGYTF.

The chain recombines TRBV29-1 with TRBJ2-2; D is unresolved. The CDR3 extends over 14 amino acids. CDR1 and CDR2 from the germline V gene are SQVTM and ANQGSEA. V was clipped by 7 bases and J by 1 base, with 13 bases between them. The CDR3 loop is CSAGSHWNTGELFF. The CDR3 nucleotides are TGCAGCGCCGGGTCCCACTGGAACACCGGGGAGCTGTTTTTT.

This chain joins TRBV18 and TRBJ2-3; D is undetermined. V lost 4 bases, J lost 2 bases, and 13 bases lay in between. This CDR3 region has 15 residues. Germline V gene lookup returns CDR1 KGHSH and CDR2 LQKENI. CDR3 loop: CASSRLRGTTDTQYF. CDR3 sequence (DNA): TGTGCCAGCTCACGTTTAAGAGGAACCACAGATACGCAGTATTTT.

V gene TRBV6-5 combines with J gene TRBJ2-1; 7 bases agree with TRBD2. The CDR3 extends over 13 amino acids. Germline V CDR1 and CDR2: MNHEY, SVGAGI. J lost 6 bases, V lost 10 bases, and 9 bases had no gene match. The CDR3 loop is CATVRGGSNEQFF. In DNA form, the CDR3 reads TGTGCCACCGTCCGGGGCGGGAGCAATGAGCAGTTCTTC.

V usage is TRBV6-1 and J usage is TRBJ1-5; D uncertain. Germline V gene sequence: CDR1 MNHNS, CDR2 SASEGT. V was trimmed by 11 bases and J by 0 bases, leaving 8 bases between them. The CDR3 extends over 12 amino acids. CDR3 coding DNA: TGTGCCGTTCAGAATAGCAATCAGCCCCAGCATTTT. Translation: CAVQNSNQPQHF.

The chain has TRBV5-4 and TRBJ2-5; 8 nucleotides agree with TRBD2. Per germline, CDR1 SGHNT and CDR2 YYREEE (reference sequence). The CDR3 is 14 residues long. The V and J ends lost 1 base and 4 bases, in that order; junction bases with no gene match: 3. The CDR3 nucleotides read TGTGCCAGCAGCTTGCCGGGGGGGGGAGAGACCCAGTACTTC. Translating gives CASSLPGGGETQYF.

This chain uses TRBV15 with TRBJ1-2; tentatively, D is TRBD1 (6 bases). The CDR3 length is 14 residues. The V end lost 0 bases, the J end lost 3 bases, and 8 bases lay between the germline ends. In germline, CDR1 is LNHNV, CDR2 YYDKDF (reference sequence). This chain's CDR3 is CATSRENRDYGYTF. The CDR3 DNA is TGTGCCACCAGCAGAGAGAACAGGGACTATGGCTACACCTTC. Combining the CDR3 with reference TRBV15 and TRBJ1-2 gives the whole variable domain DAMVIQNPRYQVTQFGKPVTLSCSQTLNHNVMYWYQQKSSQAPKLLFHYYDKDFNNEADTPDNFQSRRPNTSFCFLDIRSPGLGDTAMYLCATSRENRDYGYTFGSGTRLTVV.

The chain recombines TRBV5-1 with TRBJ2-5; D is perhaps TRBD2 (6 bases). Germline CDR1 reads SGHRS; CDR2 reads YFSETQ. The CDR3 totals 12 residues. Trimming removed 5 bases from V and 4 bases from J, with 9 bases in between. The CDR3 reads CASRPGGETQYF. The CDR3, as DNA: TGCGCCAGCAGGCCCGGGGGAGAGACCCAGTACTTC. The full variable domain, with the rest looked up from reference TRBV5-1 and TRBJ2-5, is KAGVTQTPRYLIKTRGQQVTLSCSPISGHRSVSWYQQTPGQGLQFLFEYFSETQRNKGNFPGRFSGRQFSNSRSEMNVSTLELGDSALYLCASRPGGETQYFGPGTRLLVL.

V is TRBV25-1 and J is TRBJ1-1; TRBD1 matches 10 bases. V dropped 4 bases and J dropped 1; count of bases not matched to a gene: 6. This CDR3 spans 16 amino acids. The germline CDR1 and CDR2 sequences are MGHDK and SYGVNS. The CDR3 sequence is CASSVWGQGTNTEAFF. CDR3 DNA sequence: TGTGCCAGCAGTGTATGGGGACAGGGGACGAACACTGAAGCTTTCTTT.

Considering frequency, this clone is medium-sized (0.01 to 0.1%). The J gene is TRBJ2-1, the V gene TRBV4-3; 7 bases are a match to TRBD2. The CDR3 is made up of 14 amino acids. Germline V CDR1 and CDR2: LGHNA, YSLEER. V shed 5 bases, J shed 2 bases, and the junction held 3 bases outside the gene matches. DNA of the CDR3: TGCGCCAGCAGCTCGACTAGCACCTACAATGAGCAGTTCTTC. As protein: CASSSTSTYNEQFF.

V usage is TRBV27 and J usage is TRBJ2-7; TRBD2 agrees at 7 bases. V lost 5 bases, J lost 2 bases, and 12 bases stayed unmatched. CDR1 is MNHEY, CDR2 SMNVEV, per germline (reference sequence). The CDR3 runs 16 residues. CDR3 nucleotide sequence: TGTGCCAGCAGTAAGGGGAGGGATGGGAAAACCTACGAGCAGTACTTC. The encoded protein is CASSKGRDGKTYEQYF.

This chain links TRBV6-5 with TRBJ1-2; D is perhaps TRBD1 (6 bases). CDR3 length: 16 amino acids. Germline values: CDR1 MNHEY, CDR2 SVGAGI. Between the trimmed V and J ends, which lost 0 bases and 3 bases, there was a span of 14 bases. CDR3 amino acids: CASSYSSLGADYGYTF. The CDR3, as DNA: TGTGCCAGCAGTTACTCGTCTCTGGGGGCCGACTATGGCTACACCTTC.

The chain is built from TRBV7-6 and TRBJ1-4, with D tentatively TRBD1 (5 bases). The CDR3 consists of 13 residues. Germline CDR1 SGHVS, CDR2 FNYEAQ. V lost 8 bases and J 8 bases, leaving 15 bases between the germline ends. The CDR3 nucleotides read TGTGCCAGCGGCCGGGGGGGTCGGGAAAAACTGTTTTTT. Residues: CASGRGGREKLFF.

The chain couples TRBV19 to TRBJ2-1; a weak D match, TRBD2 (6 bases). Germline values: CDR1 LNHDA, CDR2 SQIVND (reference sequence). Between the trimmed V and J ends, which lost 6 bases and 6 bases, there was a span of 15 bases. The CDR3 covers 14 residues. CDR3 sequence reads: CASRRAGKVNEQFF. The CDR3 DNA sequence: TGTGCCAGTAGACGGGCGGGAAAGGTCAATGAGCAGTTCTTC.

The V gene is TRBV5-4, the J gene TRBJ1-6; the match to TRBD1 covers 7 bases. Germline trimming cut 4 bases from V and 11 bases from J; bases unmatched to any gene: 9. The CDR3 contains 14 residues. Germline-derived CDR1 and CDR2 are SGHNT and YYREEE (reference sequence). The CDR3 is CASSVQGSGTPLHF. The CDR3 bases are TGTGCCAGCAGCGTACAGGGGTCGGGGACACCCCTCCACTTT.

The chain links TRBV28 to TRBJ1-5; perhaps TRBD1 as D (5 bases). CDR1 MDHEN and CDR2 SYDVKM come from the germline V gene. The V end lost 7 bases, the J end lost 7 bases, and 17 bases lay between the germline ends. This CDR3 region has 14 residues. CDR3 in DNA: TGTGCCAGCAAGACCCAGATAGGGGTGCAGCCCCAGCATTTT. This encodes CASKTQIGVQPQHF.

The rearrangement uses TRBV29-1 and TRBJ2-3, with D possibly TRBD2 on 6 matching bases. The CDR3 consists of 13 residues. Germline V gene sequence: CDR1 SQVTM, CDR2 ANQGSEA. The ends were cut back, 3 bases at V and 5 bases at J, with 12 bases in the middle. CDR3 amino acids: CSVDGQGGDTQYF. For the CDR3, the DNA is TGCAGCGTTGATGGGCAGGGAGGAGATACGCAGTATTTT.

The chain joins TRBV30 to TRBJ2-3; TRBD2 agrees at 11 bases. CDR3 length equals 15 residues. Trimming removed 4 bases from V and 2 bases from J; junction bases left unmatched: 5. Germline V gives CDR1 GTSNPN, CDR2 SVGIG (reference sequence). CDR3: CAWIPSGRPTDTQYF. CDR3 nucleotides: TGTGCCTGGATCCCTAGCGGGAGGCCCACAGATACGCAGTATTTT.

The V gene is TRBV5-1, the J gene TRBJ1-1; perhaps TRBD1 as D (6 bases). V lost 3 bases and J lost 0, with 12 bases in between. The germline CDR1 and CDR2 sequences are SGHRS and YFSETQ. CDR3 size: 15 residues. The CDR3 reads CASSWTDTMNTEAFF. The CDR3 DNA is TGCGCCAGCAGCTGGACAGACACGATGAACACTGAAGCTTTCTTT.

Concerning this clone itself: This sample includes further DNA sequences coding for the same CDR3. This chain connects TRBV4-2 to TRBJ2-7; TRBD2 matches 7 bases. Looked up from germline, CDR1 is LGHNA and CDR2 is YNFKEQ. The CDR3 covers 16 residues. Trimming took 4 bases from V and 4 from J; bases not matched to a gene: 13. CDR3 DNA: TGTGCCAGCAGCCCCACATTTGGCGGGAGTACTTACGAGCAGTACTTC. Translating gives CASSPTFGGSTYEQYF.

As for this clone: The identical CDR3 is also encoded by other nucleotide sequences in the sample. For the CDR3, the DNA is TGTGCCAGCAGCCCCTTCCCCGGCAATGAGCAGTTCTTC. It codes for CASSPFPGNEQFF. The chain carries TRBV6-5 and TRBJ2-1; D gene unclear. Germline V gives CDR1 MNHEY, CDR2 SVGAGI. The CDR3 consists of 13 residues. V was clipped by 6 bases and J by 6 bases, with 12 bases between them.

The chain combines TRBV5-1 with TRBJ2-7; 10 nucleotides align to TRBD2. This CDR3 comprises 19 residues. Germline trimming cut 0 bases from V and 4 bases from J; bases unmatched to any gene: 16. CDR1 SGHRS and CDR2 YFSETQ come from the germline V gene. CDR3 DNA sequence: TGCGCCAGCAGCTTGGATATAGCGGGAGGCCGCCCAGGCCTTTACGAGCAGTACTTC. This codes for CASSLDIAGGRPGLYEQYF.

V gene TRBV2 combines with J gene TRBJ1-2, with 7 bases lining up with TRBD1. The CDR3 is 12 amino acids. With V trimmed by 8 bases and J by 5 bases, 5 bases remained unmatched. CDR1 SNHLY and CDR2 FYNNEI come from the germline V gene. The CDR3 coding sequence is TGTGCCAGCTTGAACAGGGGTTATGGCTACACCTTC. As protein: CASLNRGYGYTF. The variable domain in full, completed from reference TRBV2 and TRBJ1-2, reads EPEVTQTPSHQVTQMGQEVILRCVPISNHLYFYWYRQILGQKVEFLVSFYNNEISEKSEIFDDQFSVERPDGSNFTLKIRSTKLEDSAMYFCASLNRGYGYTFGSGTRLTVV.

J is TRBJ1-2 and V is TRBV28; 9 positions match TRBD1. The length of the CDR3 is 16 residues. Germline CDR1 reads MDHEN; CDR2 reads SYDVKM. Germline trimming cut 6 bases from V and 7 bases from J; bases unmatched to any gene: 15. The CDR3 spells CASSNRGLARAGGYTF. In DNA, the CDR3 is TGTGCCAGCAGCAACAGGGGGCTAGCTAGGGCTGGTGGCTACACCTTC.

The chain couples TRBV27 to TRBJ2-1, with TRBD1 as a possible D gene (5 bases). The CDR3 spans 14 residues. CDR1 and CDR2 from the germline V gene are MNHEY and SMNVEV (reference sequence). V shed 6 bases and J shed 5 bases, with 14 bases lying between them. The chain's CDR3 is CASRAWGRNNEQFF. The CDR3 region has the DNA TGTGCCAGCAGGGCCTGGGGCAGAAACAATGAGCAGTTCTTC.